The subject of this entry is one TCR beta chain. Its antigen is unknown. Base qualities are not at hand, and no much larger clone is one base apart. Libraries came from 5' RACE. This sample was sequenced with an Illumina HiSeq 2500. A second PCR of roughly 6 to 12 cycles was performed with a sample-barcoded 5' primer and a J-beta primer mix. A unique molecular identifier was introduced onto each TCR beta cDNA molecule by a template-switch 5' adaptor carrying 12 random nucleotides. Each sample yielded at least 3 million CDR3-containing paired-end reads. The Mint cDNA synthesis kit, primed by a TRBC-specific oligonucleotide, was used to synthesize first-strand cDNA from all RNA. After uracil-DNA glycosylase treatment, a first 18-cycle PCR used universal primers M1SS and BC2_uni_R on all cDNA. Per the source publication's procedure: Each sample was normalized by randomly selecting 1 million high-quality reads, each carrying a distinct molecular identifier. Reads sharing molecular identifiers were discarded rather than binned into consensus sequences. MiTCR, with a Q25 quality threshold and the strictest error-elimination algorithm, was used for CDR3 identification, clonotype clustering and error correction. A nonparametric unseen species model with Euler transformation was used to estimate lower-bound total TCR beta diversity. TCRdb trimmed the raw reads at Q25, called clones with MiXCR and kept productive beta chains. Entries that share a CDR3 protein sequence are merged under the most common genes and DNA. It is TCRdb's table, rather than the study itself, that gives the V and J calls and clone size. Counted in this sample were hundreds of thousands of distinct CDR3 sequences; around 62% of them appeared once. The ten most abundant clones make up about 27% of the sample.

This entry is derived from a study of blood T cells in healthy people across ages (dated by TCRdb to the mid-2010s). Background on the whole study: Template switching captured roughly one uniquely barcoded TCR beta cDNA molecule per two T cells in model experiments. Using deep sequencing normalized with unique cDNA molecular identifiers, the study measured how TCR beta repertoire diversity changes with age. The study analyzed two additional independent replicas of 1 million unique cDNA reads from the same blood draw for two donors, one aged 18 to 29 and one aged 80 or older. Four age groups were formed from the donors: young (average approximately 15 years), middle-aged (less than 40), aged (62) and long-lived (82). To avoid experimental bias, donors of different ages were randomly spread across the sequencing lanes. Overall results and qualifications from the work: As age increased, observed TCR beta diversity per million T cells dropped in a roughly linear way, and a significant reduction was already evident by age roughly 36. There was a strong correlation between observed TCR beta diversity and the percentage of naive T cells measured by flow cytometry. Compared with the aged group, the long-lived group had more naive CD4+ T cells, fewer expanded clones and increased TCR diversity, a pattern suggesting age selection. Total diversity estimates from one million sequenced T cells were considered lower bounds and underestimates. Because profiling used bulk unsorted PBMCs, naive and antigen-experienced compartments could not be compared conclusively. The CMV infection status of donors was not known, potentially confounding age-related changes in expanded clonotypes.

The CDR3 sequence holds 16 residues, the cysteine and phenylalanine included. Only CDR3 DNA is held: 48 bases, read in frame from base 1. Sequences LGHNA (CDR1) and YSLEER (CDR2) are obtained from the germline V gene. Relative to germline, V is missing 3 bases and J is missing 4 bases, with 8 bases of the junction outside any gene match. The donors were under 40 Caucasian individuals from Russia, aged about 6 to 100 years, who were systemically healthy. Around 10 milliliters of peripheral blood were collected from each donor into EDTA-treated Vacutainer tubes. Ficoll-Paque density-gradient centrifugation was used to isolate PBMCs, with at least 6.5 million per sample. Total RNA was extracted from PBMCs with Trizol reagent, with at least 6 micrograms obtained per sample. For every donor, flow cytometry on a PBMC aliquot measured the percentage of naive CD45RAhigh/CD27high T cells.

The rearranged segments are TRBV4-3 and TRBJ2-3, and 9 junctional nucleotides match TRBD2. The sample consisted of blood. The TCR was taken from a man aged 25 to 40 in good health. The nucleotide sequence reads as follows: TGCGCCAGCAGCCATCAAGGCGGCGGGGGGGCAGATACGCAGTATTTT. Its amino acids are CASSHQGGGGADTQYF.